This T cell receptor (beta chain) was sequenced in a study of blood T cell repertoires in COVID-19. Study at large: Whether acute or convalescent, the COVID-19 samples came from the United States, Italy and Spain.

Study processing details: It was from reference gene primer amplification that nucleated cell counts were estimated. Only in-frame clones appear in the TCRdb table, and some are missing; sequencing was by immunoSEQ multiplex PCR. V and J calls and clone size are those listed in that table; D and trimming were worked out from the DNA. The sample consists of over 90,000 clones, 75% to 90% of them appearing once. The CDR3 is 12 residues long. V shed 3 bases and J shed 4 bases, with 6 bases lying between them. Germline-derived CDR1 and CDR2 are SGHNT and YENEEA. This sequence was found in a human donor in a cohort sampled during active COVID-19. The chain couples TRBV11-3 to TRBJ1-2; D is uncertain. The specimen sequenced was peripheral blood. The CDR3 sequence is CASSFQFYGYTF. CDR3 nucleotide sequence: TGTGCCAGCAGCTTTCAGTTCTATGGCTACACCTTC.